This TCR beta chain was identified in a study of blood T cell repertoires in COVID-19. Study-wide background: COVID-19 samples collected from the United States, Italy and Spain covered acute and convalescent phases. In each case, the material was cDNA or gDNA derived from T cells, B-cell-depleted T cells, or PBMCs.

In the original processing: Using reference gene primer amplification, nucleated cell counts were estimated. Assay: immunoSEQ multiplex PCR; the TCRdb copy retains only in-frame clones and omits some. The V and J calls and clone size are taken from that table; D and trimming were inferred from the DNA. This table has under 100,000 clones, around 81% appearing once. CDR1 is MGHDK and CDR2 is SYGVNS in the germline V gene. Trimming took 5 bases from V and 1 from J, leaving 9 bases between them. This CDR3 region has 14 residues. The chain employs TRBV25-1 and TRBJ1-5; D is unclear. The specimen was peripheral blood. This receptor was identified in a man aged 50-60 years with acute or convalescent COVID-19. The CDR3 protein is CASSNIVSNQPQHF. CDR3 bases: TGTGCCAGCAGTAATATTGTAAGCAATCAGCCCCAGCATTTT.